The rows below give T cell receptor beta chains drawn from one sample of a study of blood T cell repertoires in COVID-19. Sequenced by immunoSEQ multiplex PCR; TCRdb stores in-frame clones only, minus some. The sample includes some 240,000 clones, around 83% of them seen just once. The sequencing input was peripheral blood. Receptors were obtained from a woman of 80 years or more with acute or convalescent COVID-19. Both conserved end residues are part of each CDR3. Fields, in order: D gene, J gene, clone size, CDR3 length, V gene, CDR3 DNA, CDR3 protein. D genes are given only for firm matches. Expanded clones get a size class; other rows say once, few or many, or leave the size out.

>-|TRBJ1-1|-|14|TRBV18
TGTGCCAGCTCCCGGGAAACCCCGAACACTGAAGCTTTCTTT
CASSRETPNTEAFF
>-|TRBJ1-1|few|14|TRBV29-1
TGCAGCGTCACAAATGGACAGATGAACACTGAAGCTTTCTTT
CSVTNGQMNTEAFF
>TRBD1|TRBJ1-5|once|16|TRBV2
TGTGCCAGCAGGGAAAGGACAGGGGGCGCGGGACAGCCCCAGCATTTT
CASRERTGGAGQPQHF
>TRBD2|TRBJ2-7|-|18|TRBV7-6
TGTGCCAGCAGCTTAAATCCTAAGACGGGACTAGCGACCTACGAGCAGTACTTC
CASSLNPKTGLATYEQYF
>-|TRBJ1-3|-|15|TRBV2
TGTGCCAGCAGGTCCCTACCGTTCTCTGGAAACACCATATATTTT
CASRSLPFSGNTIYF
>-|TRBJ1-2|-|15|TRBV11-2
TGTGCCAGCAGCTTAGGACAGGTCCTGGATTATGGCTACACCTTC
CASSLGQVLDYGYTF
>-|TRBJ2-5|-|17|TRBV7-9
TGTGCCAGCAGCTTAGCCTCGCTTACACAGTACCAAGAGACCCAGTACTTC
CASSLASLTQYQETQYF
>TRBD2|TRBJ2-3|once|15|TRBV2
TGTGCCAGCAGCCCCCCGTTGGCGGGGGGGCCGTTGAAGTATTTT
CASSPPLAGGPLKYF
>TRBD1|TRBJ1-6|-|14|TRBV2
TGTGCCAGCAGTCGGGACAGGGGATTTTCACCCCTCCACTTT
CASSRDRGFSPLHF
>TRBD1|TRBJ2-7|-|15|TRBV5-4
TGTGCCAGCAGCTGGACAGGGCGTGTGGGTGGCGAGCAGTACTTC
CASSWTGRVGGEQYF
>-|TRBJ1-4|-|16|TRBV4-2
TGTGCCAGCAGCGCTCTCGCGGCCCAGATTAATGAAAAACTGTTTTTT
CASSALAAQINEKLFF
>-|TRBJ2-5|-|11|TRBV12-3/TRBV12-4
TGTGCCAGCAGTTTTCGAGAGACCCAGTACTTC
CASSFRETQYF
>TRBD1|TRBJ1-3|-|16|TRBV5-1
TGCGCCAGCAGCCAGGGGACAGGGGGCTCTGGAAACACCATATATTTT
CASSQGTGGSGNTIYF